The 11 T cell receptor beta chains listed next were all sequenced from one sample in a study of cytomegalovirus exposure and HLA in healthy donors. It was with 60 Vbeta and 13 Jbeta primers that the PCR ran. The table came from immunoSEQ multiplex PCR; TCRdb's copy has only in-frame clones and leaves some out. Here the sample spans approximately 160,000 clones, roughly 77% being singletons. Sequencing input: PBMCs. These receptors came from a male donor in good health and CMV-seronegative.

The J gene is TRBJ1-1, the V gene TRBV19; D is possibly TRBD1 (6 bases). Germline V gene lookup returns CDR1 LNHDA and CDR2 SQIVND (reference sequence). The CDR3 consists of 15 residues. Trimming took 4 bases from V and 10 from J, leaving 22 bases between them. In DNA form, the CDR3 reads TGTGCCAGTAGTAAAAACAGGGTGGAGGTGTATGGAGCTTTCTTT. This sequence encodes CASSKNRVEVYGAFF.

This clone was found a few times. The gene calls are TRBV6-1 and TRBJ1-5; D is ambiguous. The CDR3 length is 11 residues. From germline, CDR1 is MNHNS and CDR2 SASEGT. The V end lost 6 bases, the J end lost 5 bases, and 5 bases lay between the germline ends. CDR3 DNA sequence: TGTGCCAGCAGAGTAGATCAGCCCCAGCATTTT. Translated, it gives CASRVDQPQHF.

The V and J genes are TRBV6-1 and TRBJ1-3; weak D call: TRBD1 (5 bases). Trimming took off 1 base at V and 4 bases at J, with 11 bases between the two ends. This CDR3 contains 15 residues. Germline assignment: CDR1 MNHNS and CDR2 SASEGT. Here the CDR3 DNA reads TGTGCCAGCAGTGAAGAAGTGGGGGGAGGAAACACCATATATTTT. As protein: CASSEEVGGGNTIYF.

This clone was counted a few times. J is TRBJ2-3 and V is TRBV9; possible D gene TRBD1, 6 bases. The germline V gene encodes CDR1 SGDLS and CDR2 YYNGEE. V lost 4 bases to trimming and J lost 0 bases, with 12 bases between them. The CDR3 has 15 residues. The chain's CDR3 is CASSPYRASTDTQYF. Here the CDR3 DNA reads TGTGCCAGCAGCCCCTACAGGGCCAGCACAGATACGCAGTATTTT.

The chain recombines TRBV28 with TRBJ1-5, with D tentatively TRBD1 (5 bases). CDR1 MDHEN and CDR2 SYDVKM come from the germline V gene. This CDR3 region has 15 residues. Trimming took 1 base from V and 1 from J, leaving 8 bases between them. DNA for the CDR3: TGTGCCAGCAGTTTATTAGACAGCAGCAATCAGCCCCAGCATTTT. It specifies CASSLLDSSNQPQHF.

This clone was observed a single time. The chain combines TRBV7-8 with TRBJ2-3; 10 bases map to TRBD2. CDR3 length: 16 residues. V trimming: 1 base; J trimming: 2 bases; junction bases outside the gene matches: 3. Germline V gene lookup returns CDR1 SGHVS and CDR2 FQNEAQ. For the CDR3, the DNA is TGTGCCAGCAGCTTAGAACTAGCGGGGAACACAGATACGCAGTATTTT. It codes for CASSLELAGNTDTQYF.

This chain connects TRBV28 to TRBJ2-3; perhaps TRBD2 as D (6 bases). The V and J ends lost 7 bases and 7 bases respectively, with 18 bases between them. This CDR3 contains 14 residues. Germline-derived CDR1 and CDR2 are MDHEN and SYDVKM. CDR3 nucleotides: TGTGCCAGCACTCGGGACTCGGCGAGAAATACGCAGTATTTT. As protein: CASTRDSARNTQYF.

The table lists this clone with a few counts. The V call is TRBV13, the J call TRBJ2-5, with a weak D call TRBD1 (5 bases). The J call may be incorrect, as the DNA end agrees better with TRBJ2-7. Germline CDR1 and CDR2: PRHDT and FYEKMQ (reference sequence). The CDR3 spans 14 residues. CDR3 sequence reads: CASAPGMGKHEQYF. The CDR3, as DNA: TGTGCCAGCGCCCCAGGGATGGGGAAACACGAGCAGTACTTC.

This sequence joins TRBV6-5 and TRBJ2-1; 12 bases are shared with TRBD2. The CDR3 length is 15 residues. Germline loops: CDR1 MNHEY, CDR2 SVGAGI. V was clipped by 2 bases and J by 8 bases; unmatched bases: 4. The CDR3 loop is CASSYLGLAGYEQFF. CDR3 DNA: TGTGCCAGCAGTTACCTGGGACTAGCGGGCTATGAGCAGTTCTTC.

V and J are TRBV4-3 and TRBJ1-2, with D hard to call. The germline V gene encodes CDR1 LGHNA and CDR2 YSLEER. The CDR3 covers 15 residues. V was shortened by 0 bases and J by 4 bases, with 12 bases between the two germline ends. The CDR3 bases are TGCGCCAGCAGCCAAGAATACAGCCTTGGCTATGGCTACACCTTC. Translated, it gives CASSQEYSLGYGYTF.

This chain uses TRBV6-4 with TRBJ2-1; D is undetermined. V was trimmed by 3 bases and J by 0 bases, leaving 12 bases between them. CDR1 and CDR2 (germline): MRHNA, SNTAGT. The CDR3 has 16 amino acids. This CDR3 reads CASSETAVLSYNEQFF. CDR3 coding DNA: TGTGCCAGCAGTGAAACAGCAGTCCTCTCCTACAATGAGCAGTTCTTC.